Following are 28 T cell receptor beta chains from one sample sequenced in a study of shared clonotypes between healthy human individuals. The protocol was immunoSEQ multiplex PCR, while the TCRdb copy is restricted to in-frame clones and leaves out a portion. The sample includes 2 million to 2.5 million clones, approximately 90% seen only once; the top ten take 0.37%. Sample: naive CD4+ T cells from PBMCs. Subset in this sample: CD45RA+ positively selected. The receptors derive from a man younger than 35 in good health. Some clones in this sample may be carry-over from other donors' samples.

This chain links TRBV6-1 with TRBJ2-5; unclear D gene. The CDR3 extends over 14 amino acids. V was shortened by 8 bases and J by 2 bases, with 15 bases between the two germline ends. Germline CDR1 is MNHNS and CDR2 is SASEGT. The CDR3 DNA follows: TGTGCCAGCCTAGGCCTTCTTCGACAAGAGACCCAGTACTTC. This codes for CASLGLLRQETQYF.

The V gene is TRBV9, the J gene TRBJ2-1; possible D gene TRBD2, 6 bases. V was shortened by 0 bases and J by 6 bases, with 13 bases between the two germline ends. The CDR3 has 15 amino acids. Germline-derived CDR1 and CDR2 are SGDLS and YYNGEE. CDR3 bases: TGTGCCAGCAGCGTAGTTAGCGGAGACCGCAATGAGCAGTTCTTC. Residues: CASSVVSGDRNEQFF.

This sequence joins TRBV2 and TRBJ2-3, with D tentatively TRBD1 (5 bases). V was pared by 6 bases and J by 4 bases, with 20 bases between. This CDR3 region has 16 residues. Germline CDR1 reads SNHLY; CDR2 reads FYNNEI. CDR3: CASSPLTAHVADTQYF. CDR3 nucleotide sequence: TGTGCCAGCAGCCCCCTGACAGCTCACGTAGCAGATACGCAGTATTTT.

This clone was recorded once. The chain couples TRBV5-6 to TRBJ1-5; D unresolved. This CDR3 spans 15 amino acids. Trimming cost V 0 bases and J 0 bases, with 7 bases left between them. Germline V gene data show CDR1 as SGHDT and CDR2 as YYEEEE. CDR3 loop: CASSLAWVSNQPQHF. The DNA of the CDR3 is TGTGCCAGCAGCTTGGCTTGGGTTAGCAATCAGCCCCAGCATTTT.

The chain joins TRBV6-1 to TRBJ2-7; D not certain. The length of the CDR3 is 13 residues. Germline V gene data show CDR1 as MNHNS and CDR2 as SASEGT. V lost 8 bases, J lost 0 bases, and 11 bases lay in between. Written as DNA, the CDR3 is TGTGCCAGCCCCCAGGACGGCTCCTACGAGCAGTACTTC. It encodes CASPQDGSYEQYF.

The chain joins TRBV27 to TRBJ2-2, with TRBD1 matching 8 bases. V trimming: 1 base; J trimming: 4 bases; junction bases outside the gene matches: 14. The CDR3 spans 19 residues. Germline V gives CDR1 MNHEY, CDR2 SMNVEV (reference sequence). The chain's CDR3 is CASSLFGKPGQAITGELFF. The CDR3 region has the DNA TGTGCCAGCAGTTTATTTGGTAAGCCGGGACAGGCGATCACCGGGGAGCTGTTTTTT.

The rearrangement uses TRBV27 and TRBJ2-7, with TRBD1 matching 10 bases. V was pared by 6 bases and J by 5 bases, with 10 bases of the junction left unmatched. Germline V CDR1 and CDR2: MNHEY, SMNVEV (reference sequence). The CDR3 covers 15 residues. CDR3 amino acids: CASRAPGQGRHEQYF. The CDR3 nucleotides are TGTGCCAGCAGAGCACCGGGACAGGGGAGGCACGAGCAGTACTTC.

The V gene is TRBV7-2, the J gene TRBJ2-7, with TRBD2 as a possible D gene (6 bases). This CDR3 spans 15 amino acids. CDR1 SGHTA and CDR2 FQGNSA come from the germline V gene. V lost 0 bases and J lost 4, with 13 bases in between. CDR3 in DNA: TGTGCCAGCAGCTTAGCGCCCGGGAGTGTATACGAGCAGTACTTC. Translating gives CASSLAPGSVYEQYF.

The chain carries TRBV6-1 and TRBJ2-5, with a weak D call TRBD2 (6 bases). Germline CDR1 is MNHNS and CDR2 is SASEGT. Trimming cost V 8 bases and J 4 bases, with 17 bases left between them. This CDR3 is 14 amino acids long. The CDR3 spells CASSREGVGETQYF. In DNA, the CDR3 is TGTGCCAGCTCGCGGGAAGGGGTGGGAGAGACCCAGTACTTC.

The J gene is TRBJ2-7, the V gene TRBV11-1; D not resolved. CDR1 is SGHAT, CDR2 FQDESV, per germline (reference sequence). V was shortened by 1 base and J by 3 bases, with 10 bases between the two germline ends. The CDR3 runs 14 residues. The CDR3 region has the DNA TGTGCCAGCAGCTTAGATAGGTTACTCTACGAGCAGTACTTC. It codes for CASSLDRLLYEQYF.

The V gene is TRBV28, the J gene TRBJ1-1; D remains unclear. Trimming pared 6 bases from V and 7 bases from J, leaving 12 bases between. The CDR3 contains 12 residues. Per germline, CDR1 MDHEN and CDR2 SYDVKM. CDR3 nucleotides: TGTGCCAGCAGCCAATTGTTCCGTGAAGCTTTCTTT. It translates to CASSQLFREAFF.

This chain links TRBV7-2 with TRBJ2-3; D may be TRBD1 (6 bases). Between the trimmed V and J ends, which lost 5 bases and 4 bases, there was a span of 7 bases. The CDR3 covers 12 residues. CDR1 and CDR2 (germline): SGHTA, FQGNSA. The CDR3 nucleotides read TGTGCCAGCAGCGAGGGGGCAGATACGCAGTATTTT. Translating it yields CASSEGADTQYF. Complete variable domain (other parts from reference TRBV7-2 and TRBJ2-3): GAGVSQSPSNKVTEKGKDVELRCDPISGHTALYWYRQSLGQGLEFLIYFQGNSAPDKSGLPSDRFSAERTGGSVSTLTIQRTQQEDSAVYLCASSEGADTQYFGPGTRLTVL.

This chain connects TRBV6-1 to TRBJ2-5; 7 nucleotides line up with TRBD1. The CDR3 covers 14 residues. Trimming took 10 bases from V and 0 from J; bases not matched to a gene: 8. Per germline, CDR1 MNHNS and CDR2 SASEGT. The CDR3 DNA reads TGTGCCACCTCAAGACAGGGCCACCAAGAGACCCAGTACTTC. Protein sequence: CATSRQGHQETQYF.

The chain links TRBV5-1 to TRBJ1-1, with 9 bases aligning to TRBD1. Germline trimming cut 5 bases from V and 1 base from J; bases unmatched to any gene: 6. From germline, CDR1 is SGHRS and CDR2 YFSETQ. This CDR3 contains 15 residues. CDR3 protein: CASRLTGQGNTEAFF. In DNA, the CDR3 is TGCGCCAGCAGATTGACGGGACAGGGGAACACTGAAGCTTTCTTT.

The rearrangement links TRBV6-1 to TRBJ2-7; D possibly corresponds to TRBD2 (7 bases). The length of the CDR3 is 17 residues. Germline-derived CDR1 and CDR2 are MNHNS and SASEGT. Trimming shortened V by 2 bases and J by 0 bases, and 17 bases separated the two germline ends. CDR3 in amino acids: CASSEKGGGFRSYEQYF. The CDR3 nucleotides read TGTGCCAGCAGTGAAAAGGGAGGGGGGTTCCGCTCCTACGAGCAGTACTTC.

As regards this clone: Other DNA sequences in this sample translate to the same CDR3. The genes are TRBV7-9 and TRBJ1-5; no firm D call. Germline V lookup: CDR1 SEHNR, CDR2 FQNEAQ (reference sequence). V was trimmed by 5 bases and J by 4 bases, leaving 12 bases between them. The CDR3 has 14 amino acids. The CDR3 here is CASSPLGGNQPQHF. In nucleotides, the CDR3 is TGTGCCAGCAGCCCCTTGGGCGGGAATCAGCCCCAGCATTTT.

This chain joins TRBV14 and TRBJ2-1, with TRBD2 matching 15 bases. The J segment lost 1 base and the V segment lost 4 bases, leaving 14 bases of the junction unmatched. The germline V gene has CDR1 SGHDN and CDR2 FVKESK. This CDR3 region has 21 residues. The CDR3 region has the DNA TGTGCCAGCAGCCCTAAAATGTGGACTAGCGGGAGGGCAAATTCCTACAATGAGCAGTTCTTC. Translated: CASSPKMWTSGRANSYNEQFF.

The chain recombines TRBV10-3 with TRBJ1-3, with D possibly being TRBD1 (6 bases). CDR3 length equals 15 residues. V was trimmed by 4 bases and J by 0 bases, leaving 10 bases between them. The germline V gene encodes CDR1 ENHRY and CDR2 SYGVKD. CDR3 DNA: TGTGCCATCAGTGCAGGACAGAACTCTGGAAACACCATATATTTT. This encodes CAISAGQNSGNTIYF.

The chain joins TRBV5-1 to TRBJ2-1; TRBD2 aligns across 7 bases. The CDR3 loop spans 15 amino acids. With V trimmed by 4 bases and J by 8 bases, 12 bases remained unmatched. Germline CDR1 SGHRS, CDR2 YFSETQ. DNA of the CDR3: TGCGCCAGCAGCCTTACCGTGGCAAGCGGGGATGAGCAGTTCTTC. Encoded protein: CASSLTVASGDEQFF.

CDR3 amino acids: CASTTGTGLNEQFF. The CDR3 nucleotides read TGCGCCAGCACAACCGGGACAGGGCTCAATGAGCAGTTCTTC. The chain carries TRBV5-1 and TRBJ2-1; 9 nucleotides agree with TRBD1. V lost 6 bases, J lost 6 bases, and 7 bases stayed unmatched. CDR1 is SGHRS and CDR2 is YFSETQ in the germline V gene. The CDR3 covers 14 residues.

CDR3 coding DNA: TGTGCCAGCAGTTACTCGCATCGGACTATTACCGGGGAGCTGTTTTTT. This encodes CASSYSHRTITGELFF. The genes are TRBV6-5 and TRBJ2-2; possibly TRBD2 for D (6 bases). The CDR3 sequence is 16 residues long. V was pared by 0 bases and J by 5 bases, with 13 bases between. In germline, CDR1 is MNHEY, CDR2 SVGAGI.

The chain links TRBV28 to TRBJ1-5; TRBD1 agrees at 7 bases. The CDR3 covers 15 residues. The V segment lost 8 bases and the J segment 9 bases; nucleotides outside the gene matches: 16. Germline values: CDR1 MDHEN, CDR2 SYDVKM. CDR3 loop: CASLNGQANVRPQHF. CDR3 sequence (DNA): TGTGCCAGCCTTAACGGACAGGCGAACGTTCGGCCCCAGCATTTT.

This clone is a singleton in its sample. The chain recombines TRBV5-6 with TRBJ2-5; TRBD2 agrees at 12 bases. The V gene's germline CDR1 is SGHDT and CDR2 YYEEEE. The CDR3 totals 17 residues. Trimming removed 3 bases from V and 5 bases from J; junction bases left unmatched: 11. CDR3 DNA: TGTGCCAGCAGCTGGCGGGCTAGCGGGAGGGCCATGGAGACCCAGTACTTC. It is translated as CASSWRASGRAMETQYF.

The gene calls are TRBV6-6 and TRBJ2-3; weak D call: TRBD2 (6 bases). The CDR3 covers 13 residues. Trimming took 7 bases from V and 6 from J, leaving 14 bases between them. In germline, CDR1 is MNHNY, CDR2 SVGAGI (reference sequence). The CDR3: CASIQVGGDTQYF. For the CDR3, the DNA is TGTGCCAGCATCCAGGTCGGGGGTGATACGCAGTATTTT.

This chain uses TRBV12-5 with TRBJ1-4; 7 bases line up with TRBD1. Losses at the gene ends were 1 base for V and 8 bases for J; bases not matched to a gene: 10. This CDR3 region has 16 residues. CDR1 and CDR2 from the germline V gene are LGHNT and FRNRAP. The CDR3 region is CASGLGGDRGREKLFF. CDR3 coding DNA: TGTGCTAGTGGTTTGGGAGGGGACAGAGGGCGGGAAAAACTGTTTTTT.

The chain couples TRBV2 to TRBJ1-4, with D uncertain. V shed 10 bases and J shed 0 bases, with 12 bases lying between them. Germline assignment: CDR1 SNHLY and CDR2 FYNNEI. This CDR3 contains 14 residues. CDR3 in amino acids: CATGGSATNEKLFF. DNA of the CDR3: TGTGCCACCGGCGGGAGCGCAACTAATGAAAAACTGTTTTTT.

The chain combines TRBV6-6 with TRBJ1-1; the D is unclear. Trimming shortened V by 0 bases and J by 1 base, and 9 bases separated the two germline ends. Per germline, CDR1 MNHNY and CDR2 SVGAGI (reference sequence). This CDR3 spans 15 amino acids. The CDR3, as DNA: TGTGCCAGCAGTTACTCGCCCCCCCAGAACACTGAAGCTTTCTTT. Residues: CASSYSPPQNTEAFF.

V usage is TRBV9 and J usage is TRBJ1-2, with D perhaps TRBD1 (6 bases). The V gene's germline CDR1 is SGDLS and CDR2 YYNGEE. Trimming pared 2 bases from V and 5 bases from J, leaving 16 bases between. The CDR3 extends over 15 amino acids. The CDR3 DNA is TGTGCCAGCAGCGTTACGACCGGGACACTTTATGGCTACACCTTC. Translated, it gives CASSVTTGTLYGYTF.